These 30 T cell receptor beta chains originate from one sample sequenced in a study of blood T cell repertoires in COVID-19. The protocol was immunoSEQ multiplex PCR, while the TCRdb copy is restricted to in-frame clones and leaves out a portion. The sample shows approximately 200,000 clones, 85% of them seen only once. Material for sequencing was PBMCs or T cells enriched from blood (not recorded which). Every receptor here comes from a middle-aged man who had recovered from COVID-19.

The CDR3 nucleotides are TGTGCCAGCAGCTTGGCTTTAGAGAGCAATCAGCCCCAGCATTTT. This sequence encodes CASSLALESNQPQHF. This chain uses TRBV5-6 with TRBJ1-5, with no clear D. CDR1 SGHDT and CDR2 YYEEEE come from the germline V gene. V lost 0 bases, J lost 1 base, and 8 bases lay in between. This CDR3 is built from 15 residues.

V is TRBV9 and J is TRBJ1-3; D is unclear. The V end lost 0 bases, the J end lost 4 bases, and 11 bases lay between the germline ends. From germline, CDR1 is SGDLS and CDR2 YYNGEE. This CDR3 contains 15 residues. The CDR3 region has the DNA TGTGCCAGCAGCGTAGGTCAGGCAAGCGGAAACACCATATATTTT. Translated: CASSVGQASGNTIYF.

This clone was counted between two and nine times. V is TRBV30 and J is TRBJ2-2; no clear D gene. The ends were cut back, 1 base at V and 8 bases at J, with 14 bases in the middle. CDR3 length: 14 residues. The germline V gene encodes CDR1 GTSNPN and CDR2 SVGIG (reference sequence). This CDR3 is CAWSEVLLTGELFF. The CDR3 DNA sequence: TGTGCCTGGAGTGAAGTACTCCTCACTGGGGAGCTGTTTTTT.

The rearrangement uses TRBV29-1 and TRBJ2-7; TRBD1 agrees at 7 bases. This CDR3 has 14 amino acids. Trimming removed 3 bases from V and 6 bases from J; junction bases left unmatched: 11. Germline CDR1 SQVTM, CDR2 ANQGSEA. The DNA of the CDR3 is TGCAGCGTTGAGGGTTTAGGGGGCGCCGGCGAGCAGTACTTC. This encodes CSVEGLGGAGEQYF.

This chain connects TRBV6-5 to TRBJ2-2; weak D call: TRBD2 (5 bases). Germline V gene data show CDR1 as MNHEY and CDR2 as SVGAGI. Trimming took off 11 bases at V and 1 base at J, with 11 bases between the two ends. The CDR3 is 13 amino acids. In DNA, the CDR3 is TGTGCCGTACTTCGGGGGAACACCGGGGAGCTGTTTTTT. It is translated as CAVLRGNTGELFF.

J is TRBJ1-1 and V is TRBV6-1, with D uncertain. V lost 2 bases and J 0 bases, leaving 7 bases between the germline ends. The CDR3 runs 14 residues. Per germline, CDR1 MNHNS and CDR2 SASEGT. The CDR3: CASSESRVNTEAFF. The CDR3 region has the DNA TGTGCCAGCAGTGAAAGTCGGGTGAACACTGAAGCTTTCTTT.

This rearrangement joins TRBV7-9 to TRBJ2-7; 16 bases map to TRBD2. V gave up 4 bases and J gave up 6 bases; unmatched junction bases: 6. The germline V gene has CDR1 SEHNR and CDR2 FQNEAQ (reference sequence). The CDR3 has 16 amino acids. The CDR3: CASSSGGLAGGVEQYF. Here the CDR3 DNA reads TGTGCCAGCAGCTCCGGGGGACTAGCGGGAGGGGTCGAGCAGTACTTC.

V is TRBV18 and J is TRBJ1-1, with 7 bases fitting TRBD1. After removal of 2 bases from V and 12 bases from J, the junction contained 12 bases not matched to a gene. The CDR3 contains 14 residues. CDR1 is KGHSH, CDR2 LQKENI, per germline. The CDR3 coding sequence is TGTGCCAGCTCACCATCGACAGGGCTTACAAGACCTTTCTTT. This translates into CASSPSTGLTRPFF.

CDR3 nucleotides: TGTGCCAGCAGCCCCGCTAGCGCCGAGCAGTACTTC. This gives the protein CASSPASAEQYF. The J gene is TRBJ2-7, the V gene TRBV14, with D perhaps TRBD2 (6 bases). The CDR3 is made up of 12 amino acids. CDR1 SGHDN and CDR2 FVKESK come from the germline V gene. Deletions cut 4 bases from V and 6 bases from J, with 10 bases between. The full variable domain, its missing parts supplied by reference TRBV14 and TRBJ2-7, is EAGVTQFPSHSVIEKGQTVTLRCDPISGHDNLYWYRRVMGKEIKFLLHFVKESKQDESGMPNNRFLAERTGGTYSTLKVQPAELEDSGVYFCASSPASAEQYFGPGTRLTVT.

The chain joins TRBV2 to TRBJ1-6; TRBD1 might be the D (5 bases). Germline lookup yields CDR1 SNHLY and CDR2 FYNNEI. V was clipped by 6 bases and J by 8 bases, with 17 bases between them. The length of the CDR3 is 15 residues. CDR3 protein: CASRLSREVHSPLHF. Written as DNA, the CDR3 is TGTGCCAGCAGGCTTTCCAGGGAGGTACATTCACCCCTCCACTTT.

The V call is TRBV19, the J call TRBJ2-7; D might be TRBD1 (5 bases). The V end was cut by 3 bases, the J end by 0 bases, with 12 bases between. Germline CDR1 reads LNHDA; CDR2 reads SQIVND (reference sequence). The CDR3 sequence is 15 residues long. The CDR3 DNA reads as TGTGCCAGTAGTATCGCGGCGGACACCTCCTACGAGCAGTACTTC. Encoded protein: CASSIAADTSYEQYF.

V and J are TRBV18 and TRBJ2-2; possibly TRBD1 for D (6 bases). Germline V gene lookup returns CDR1 KGHSH and CDR2 LQKENI. The ends were cut back, 5 bases at V and 4 bases at J, with 17 bases in the middle. This CDR3 has 16 amino acids. The CDR3 is CASSSGQGIGTGELFF. In DNA, the CDR3 is TGTGCCAGCTCATCGGGGCAGGGGATCGGCACCGGGGAGCTGTTTTTT.

This chain's CDR3 is CASSFGGVVNTEAFF. The CDR3 DNA reads TGTGCCAGCAGCTTCGGAGGGGTGGTGAACACTGAAGCTTTCTTT. The J gene is TRBJ1-1, the V gene TRBV11-1; tentatively, D is TRBD1 (5 bases). Germline CDR1 SGHAT, CDR2 FQDESV (reference sequence). With 3 bases removed from V and 0 bases from J, the gap between germline ends came to 11 bases. The CDR3 contains 15 residues.

The chain uses TRBV29-1 and TRBJ1-2; D is unresolved. The CDR3 covers 11 residues. V lost 4 bases, J lost 4 bases, and 7 bases lay in between. Germline V gene sequence: CDR1 SQVTM, CDR2 ANQGSEA. The CDR3 sequence is CSVGLSYGYTF. The CDR3 coding sequence is TGCAGCGTTGGACTTTCCTATGGCTACACCTTC. Filled out from reference TRBV29-1 and TRBJ1-2, the complete variable domain reads SAVISQKPSRDICQRGTSLTIQCQVDSQVTMMFWYRQQPGQSLTLIATANQGSEATYESGFVIDKFPISRPNLTFSTLTVSNMSPEDSSIYLCSVGLSYGYTFGSGTRLTVV.

The V gene is TRBV10-3, the J gene TRBJ1-5; no definite D call. The CDR3 runs 13 residues. CDR1 ENHRY and CDR2 SYGVKD come from the germline V gene. Trimming took off 6 bases at V and 8 bases at J, with 14 bases between the two ends. CDR3 bases: TGTGCCATCAGCGGGAATACAGAGGAGCCCCAGCATTTT. It translates to CAISGNTEEPQHF.

J is TRBJ2-7 and V is TRBV28, with D uncertain. The V gene's germline CDR1 is MDHEN and CDR2 SYDVKM. This CDR3 region has 15 residues. V lost 2 bases to trimming and J lost 4 bases, with 15 bases between them. The CDR3 DNA sequence: TGTGCCAGCAGTTTAGCCGACACAGCCTTATACGAGCAGTACTTC. Amino acids: CASSLADTALYEQYF.

This sequence joins TRBV2 and TRBJ2-7; 9 nucleotides agree with TRBD2. There are 18 residues in the CDR3. Germline assignment: CDR1 SNHLY and CDR2 FYNNEI. V was pared by 5 bases and J by 4 bases, with 18 bases of the junction left unmatched. The CDR3 region has the DNA TGTGCCAGCAGTCGAACCGGCCTAGCGGGATCTTCTTGGTACGAGCAGTACTTC. Amino acid sequence: CASSRTGLAGSSWYEQYF.

The chain couples TRBV6-6 to TRBJ2-2, with 9 bases lining up with TRBD1. In germline, CDR1 is MNHNY, CDR2 SVGAGI (reference sequence). CDR3 length: 17 amino acids. J was trimmed by 0 bases and V by 5 bases; bases with no gene match: 7. The CDR3 coding sequence is TGTGCCAGCAGTCCGGGACAGGGCGACGCGAACACCGGGGAGCTGTTTTTT. Residues: CASSPGQGDANTGELFF.

The chain is built from TRBV12-3 or TRBV12-4 and TRBJ1-5; D is possibly TRBD1 (5 bases). With 5 bases removed from V and 5 bases from J, the gap between germline ends came to 10 bases. CDR3 length equals 13 residues. CDR3 nucleotides: TGTGCCAGCAGTCGCCAGGGTGATCAGCCCCAGCATTTT. It yields the protein CASSRQGDQPQHF.

The J gene is TRBJ1-2, the V gene TRBV4-3, with D possibly being TRBD1 (6 bases). This CDR3 comprises 14 residues. Germline lookup yields CDR1 LGHNA and CDR2 YSLEER. Trimming took off 0 bases at V and 6 bases at J, with 11 bases between the two ends. The CDR3 DNA reads as TGCGCCAGCAGCCAAGAACCAGGGACACATGGCTACACCTTC. Translation: CASSQEPGTHGYTF.

This clone was seen ten or more times. The chain employs TRBV19 and TRBJ1-4; D remains unclear. Trimming took 4 bases from V and 4 from J, leaving 4 bases between them. The germline V gene encodes CDR1 LNHDA and CDR2 SQIVND (reference sequence). CDR3 length: 12 amino acids. CDR3 sequence: CASSTFNEKLFF. The CDR3 bases are TGTGCCAGTAGTACCTTTAATGAAAAACTGTTTTTT.

CDR3 sequence reads: CSVATGGGGLDGYTF. CDR3 DNA: TGCAGCGTCGCTACAGGCGGGGGAGGATTGGATGGCTACACCTTC. This chain links TRBV29-1 with TRBJ1-2; possibly TRBD1 for D (5 bases). With 6 bases removed from V and 6 bases from J, the gap between germline ends came to 23 bases. From germline, CDR1 is SQVTM and CDR2 ANQGSEA. This CDR3 spans 15 amino acids.

This clone was detected once. This chain connects TRBV5-6 to TRBJ2-1; TRBD1 matches at 9 bases. Germline CDR1 reads SGHDT; CDR2 reads YYEEEE. The CDR3 contains 16 residues. V dropped 0 bases and J dropped 4; count of bases not matched to a gene: 5. The CDR3 sequence: CASSLAGTGLYNEQFF. As DNA, the CDR3 is TGTGCCAGCAGCTTGGCCGGGACAGGGTTATACAATGAGCAGTTCTTC.

The chain couples TRBV28 to TRBJ2-5; D is perhaps TRBD1 (5 bases). Germline V lookup: CDR1 MDHEN, CDR2 SYDVKM. V lost 6 bases to trimming and J lost 1 base, with 12 bases between them. The CDR3 has 14 residues. CDR3 residues: CASSPPGIQETQYF. DNA for the CDR3: TGTGCCAGCAGCCCACCAGGGATCCAAGAGACCCAGTACTTC.

This chain uses TRBV5-5 with TRBJ1-3; D unclear. V lost 1 base and J 0 bases, leaving 8 bases between the germline ends. Germline V gene lookup returns CDR1 SGHKS and CDR2 YYEKEE (reference sequence). The CDR3 runs 15 residues. CDR3 residues: CASSLLESSGNTIYF. CDR3 nucleotide sequence: TGTGCCAGCAGCTTGCTCGAGAGCTCTGGAAACACCATATATTTT.

The gene calls are TRBV5-1 and TRBJ1-1; D ambiguous. The V gene's germline CDR1 is SGHRS and CDR2 YFSETQ. The CDR3 loop spans 14 amino acids. The V end lost 6 bases, the J end lost 5 bases, and 17 bases lay between the germline ends. The CDR3, as DNA: TGCGCCAGCAATAATCCATTCTCGGGGACTGAAGCTTTCTTT. This sequence encodes CASNNPFSGTEAFF.

The chain is built from TRBV15 and TRBJ2-1; 8 bases fit TRBD2. With 6 bases clipped from V and 7 bases from J, the junction kept 11 bases outside the gene matches. There are 15 residues in the CDR3. Germline V lookup: CDR1 LNHNV, CDR2 YYDKDF (reference sequence). CDR3 sequence: CATSPTSGAWNEQFF. In nucleotides, the CDR3 is TGTGCCACCAGTCCAACTAGCGGCGCGTGGAATGAGCAGTTCTTC. Using reference TRBV15 and TRBJ2-1 for the parts outside the CDR3, the full variable domain is DAMVIQNPRYQVTQFGKPVTLSCSQTLNHNVMYWYQQKSSQAPKLLFHYYDKDFNNEADTPDNFQSRRPNTSFCFLDIRSPGLGDTAMYLCATSPTSGAWNEQFFGPGTRLTVL.

There are many counts of this clone. The rearrangement uses TRBV11-3 and TRBJ2-5; the match to TRBD1 covers 9 bases. The CDR3 totals 13 residues. Looked up from germline, CDR1 is SGHNT and CDR2 is YENEEA. The junction had 2 bases not matched to a gene; V was cut back by 5 bases and J by 4 bases. The CDR3 DNA follows: TGTGCCAGCAGCAGGGACAGGGTAGAGACCCAGTACTTC. This gives the protein CASSRDRVETQYF.

The chain couples TRBV5-6 to TRBJ1-3; the D gene is possibly TRBD1 (6 bases). From germline, CDR1 is SGHDT and CDR2 YYEEEE. Trimming removed 4 bases at V and 0 bases at J, with 11 bases between. This CDR3 is built from 15 residues. CDR3 DNA sequence: TGTGCCAGCAGCCAGGGGACGGACTCTGGAAACACCATATATTTT. The encoded protein is CASSQGTDSGNTIYF.

The J gene is TRBJ1-3, the V gene TRBV11-2; D unresolved. The CDR3 totals 15 residues. Between the trimmed V and J ends, which lost 1 base and 2 bases, there was a span of 9 bases. Germline assignment: CDR1 SGHAT and CDR2 FQNNGV. The CDR3 sequence: CASSLALGPGNTIYF. The CDR3 nucleotides are TGTGCCAGCAGCTTAGCATTGGGCCCTGGAAACACCATATATTTT.